This record concerns one T cell receptor (beta chain) sequence. This sample stems from a study of radiotherapy plus CTLA-4 blockade in lung cancer. TCRdb's table, derived via immunoSEQ multiplex PCR, lists solely in-frame clones and lacks some. The table has fewer than 150,000 clones, more than 65% seen once. Germline lookup yields CDR1 SGDLS and CDR2 YYNGEE. V dropped 3 bases and J dropped 9 bases, with 16 bases sitting between them. This CDR3 region has 14 residues. The V and J genes are TRBV9 and TRBJ1-3; tentative D call: TRBD1 (6 bases). The origin of this receptor is a human donor with non-small cell lung cancer who had a partial response to radiotherapy plus ipilimumab. The sample was peripheral blood, taken from a patient treated with radiotherapy plus ipilimumab. DNA of the CDR3: TGTGCCAGCAGCGCACAGGGAACTGCGGGCACCATATATTTT. Translated, it gives CASSAQGTAGTIYF.